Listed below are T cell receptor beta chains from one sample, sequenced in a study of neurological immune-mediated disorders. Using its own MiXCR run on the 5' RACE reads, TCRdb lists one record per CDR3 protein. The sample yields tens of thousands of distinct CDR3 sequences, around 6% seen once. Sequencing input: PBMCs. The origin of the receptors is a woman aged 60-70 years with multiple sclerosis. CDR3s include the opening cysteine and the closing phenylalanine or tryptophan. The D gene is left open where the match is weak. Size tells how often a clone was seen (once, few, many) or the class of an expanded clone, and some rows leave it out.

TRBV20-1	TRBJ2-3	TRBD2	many	TGCAGTGCTACTACCGGGACTAGCGGGGGGACAGATACGCAGTATTTT	CSATTGTSGGTDTQYF
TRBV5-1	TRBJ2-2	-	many	TGCGCCAGCAGCCAGGGGCTAGGAAGCGGCACCGGGGAGCTGTTTTTT	CASSQGLGSGTGELFF
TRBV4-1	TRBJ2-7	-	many	TGCGCCAGCAGCCCCCGGGGGAGTGAGCAGTACTTC	CASSPRGSEQYF
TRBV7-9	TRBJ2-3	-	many	TGTGCCAGCAGCTTGGCTCAGGAGGCAGATACGCAGTATTTT	CASSLAQEADTQYF
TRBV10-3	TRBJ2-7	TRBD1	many	TGTGCCATCAGCCCGGACAGGTCGAACGAGCAGTACTTC	CAISPDRSNEQYF
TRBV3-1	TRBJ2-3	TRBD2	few	TGTGCCAGCAGCCAGGGGTTGGGGGGGACAGATACGCAGTATTTT	CASSQGLGGTDTQYF
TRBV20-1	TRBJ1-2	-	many	TGCAGTGTTACAAGGGTCTATGGCTACACCTTC	CSVTRVYGYTF
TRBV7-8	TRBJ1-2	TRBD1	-	TGTGCCAGCAGCTTAGAATTCGGGTGGACAGGGGGTTCTTACACCTTC	CASSLEFGWTGGSYTF
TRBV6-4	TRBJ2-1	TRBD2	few	TGTGCCAGCAGTGACACTAGCGGGGGGGCAAATGAGCAGTTCTTC	CASSDTSGGANEQFF
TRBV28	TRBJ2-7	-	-	TGTGCCAGCAGTTTTGAATTTCGGGGGGCCAAAGAGCAGTACTTC	CASSFEFRGAKEQYF
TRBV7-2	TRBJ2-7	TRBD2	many	TGTGCCAGCAGCTTAAGCGGGGGTACCTACGAGCAGTACTTC	CASSLSGGTYEQYF
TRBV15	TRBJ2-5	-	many	TGTGCCACCAGCAGAGATAGGCCGGGGAGCGGGACCCAGTACTTC	CATSRDRPGSGTQYF
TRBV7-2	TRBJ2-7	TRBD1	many	TGTGCCAGCAGCTTAGACAGGGGCCCCTACGAGCAGTACTTC	CASSLDRGPYEQYF
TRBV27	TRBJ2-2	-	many	TGTGCCAGCAGACCGAACACCGGGGAGCTGTTTTTT	CASRPNTGELFF
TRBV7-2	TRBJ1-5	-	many	TGTGCCAGCAGCATTAGGGGCAATCAGCCCCAGCATTTT	CASSIRGNQPQHF
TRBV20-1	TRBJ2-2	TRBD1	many	TGCAGTGCTAGTTTATCGACAGGGGGCACCGGGGAGCTGTTTTTT	CSASLSTGGTGELFF
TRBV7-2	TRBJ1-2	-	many	TGTGCCAGCAGTTCCCGACCCTTTGAGGGTAGAAACACCTTC	CASSSRPFEGRNTF
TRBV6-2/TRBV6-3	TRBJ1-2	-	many	TGTGCCAGCTCAGGGGTAGTAGATGGCTACACCTTC	CASSGVVDGYTF
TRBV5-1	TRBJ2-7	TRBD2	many	TGCGCCAGCAGCCCCTATACTAGCGTCAGCTCCTACGAGCAGTACTTC	CASSPYTSVSSYEQYF
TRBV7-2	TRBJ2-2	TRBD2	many	TGTGCCAGCAGACCTAGCGGGGGGCCCGAGACCGGGGAGCTGTTTTTT	CASRPSGGPETGELFF
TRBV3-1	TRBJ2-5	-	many	TGTGCCAGCAGCCAAGATGGCCTAGCCCAAGAGACCCAGTACTTC	CASSQDGLAQETQYF
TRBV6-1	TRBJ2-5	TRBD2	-	TGTGCCAGCAGTGAATCGGGGCGGGGGGGGACCCAGTACTTC	CASSESGRGGTQYF
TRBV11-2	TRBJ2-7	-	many	TGTGCCAGCAGACCAGGGACCTCACCATCTGGGGAGCAGTACTTC	CASRPGTSPSGEQYF